This TCR beta chain was documented in a study of identical twins. Germline V lookup: CDR1 SGHRS, CDR2 YFSETQ. The CDR3 is 12 amino acids. The V end lost 0 bases, the J end lost 8 bases, and 9 bases lay between the germline ends. Template switching added a universal primer binding site, and final cDNA carried unique molecular identifiers. TCRdb re-called the 5' RACE reads through MiXCR, storing one row per CDR3 protein. The sample contains 200,000 to 250,000 distinct CDR3 sequences, approximately 7% of which appear only once. This clonotype has a count of ten or more. Its antigen is not known. Findings and caveats of the study: Out-of-frame alpha sequences common to twins exhibited an excess of low generation probability. Cross-sectional statistical analysis was relied on for the conclusions, without the same donors being followed.

These data were also reused for a study on yellow fever vaccine responses in identical twins.

Specimen: memory (CD45RO+) T cells sorted from blood. The rearrangement uses TRBV5-1 and TRBJ2-7; D perhaps matches TRBD1 (6 bases). This sequence was found in a woman aged 18-29 years in good health. The CDR3 DNA sequence: TGCGCCAGCAGCTTGGAACAGGGCCAGCAGTACTTC. It encodes CASSLEQGQQYF.